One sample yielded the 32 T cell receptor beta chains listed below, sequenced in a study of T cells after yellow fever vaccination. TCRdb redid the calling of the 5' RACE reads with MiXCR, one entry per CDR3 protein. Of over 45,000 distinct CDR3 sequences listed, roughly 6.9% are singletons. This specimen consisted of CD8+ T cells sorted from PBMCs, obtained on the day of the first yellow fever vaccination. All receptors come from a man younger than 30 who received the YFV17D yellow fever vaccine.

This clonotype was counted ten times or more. CDR3 protein: CASTLAGGLFTGELFF. Here the CDR3 DNA reads TGTGCCAGCACCCTAGCGGGGGGGCTCTTCACCGGGGAGCTGTTTTTT. The V and J genes are TRBV7-6 and TRBJ2-2, with 12 bases aligning to TRBD2. Germline CDR1 and CDR2: SGHVS and FNYEAQ. The CDR3 covers 16 residues. The junction had 7 bases not matched to a gene; V was cut back by 7 bases and J by 4 bases.

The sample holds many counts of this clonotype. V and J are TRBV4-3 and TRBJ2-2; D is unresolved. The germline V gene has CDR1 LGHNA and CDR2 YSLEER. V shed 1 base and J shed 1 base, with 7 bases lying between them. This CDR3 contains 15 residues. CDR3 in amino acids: CASSQGLLNTGELFF. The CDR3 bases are TGCGCCAGCAGCCAAGGGCTGCTGAACACCGGGGAGCTGTTTTTT.

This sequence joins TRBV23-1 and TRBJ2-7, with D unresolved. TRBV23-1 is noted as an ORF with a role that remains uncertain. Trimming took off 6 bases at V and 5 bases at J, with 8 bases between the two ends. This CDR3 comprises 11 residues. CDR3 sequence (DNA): TGCGCCAGCAGCCGCCGGGACGAGCAGTACGTC. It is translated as CASSRRDEQYV.

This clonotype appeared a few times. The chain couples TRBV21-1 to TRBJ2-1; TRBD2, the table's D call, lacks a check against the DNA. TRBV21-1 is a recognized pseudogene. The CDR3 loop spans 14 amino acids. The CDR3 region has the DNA TGTGCCAGCAGCGGGCTAGCGGTAGACAATGAGCAGTTCTTC. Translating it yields CASSGLAVDNEQFF.

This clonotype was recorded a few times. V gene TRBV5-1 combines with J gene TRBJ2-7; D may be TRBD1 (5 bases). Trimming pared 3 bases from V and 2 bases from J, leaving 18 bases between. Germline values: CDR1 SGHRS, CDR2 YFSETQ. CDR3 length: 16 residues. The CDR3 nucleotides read TGCGCCAGCAGCTACAACTCTGACAGTTTTCCCTACGAGCAGTACGTC. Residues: CASSYNSDSFPYEQYV.

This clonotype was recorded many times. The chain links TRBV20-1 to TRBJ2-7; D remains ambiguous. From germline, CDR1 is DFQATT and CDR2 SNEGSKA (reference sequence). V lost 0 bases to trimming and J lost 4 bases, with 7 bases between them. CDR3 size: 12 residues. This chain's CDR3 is CSARDHGYEQYV. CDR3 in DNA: TGCAGTGCTAGAGATCATGGATACGAGCAGTACGTC.

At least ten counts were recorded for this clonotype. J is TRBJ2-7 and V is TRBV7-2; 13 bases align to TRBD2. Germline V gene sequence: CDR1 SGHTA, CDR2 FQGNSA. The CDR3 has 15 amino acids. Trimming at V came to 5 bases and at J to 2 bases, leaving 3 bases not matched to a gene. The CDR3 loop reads CASSLLAGGTYEQYV. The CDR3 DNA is TGTGCCAGCAGCCTACTAGCGGGGGGGACCTACGAGCAGTACGTC.

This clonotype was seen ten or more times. The CDR3 coding sequence is TGTGCCAGCAGCCTCACAGGGTTTAGCACAGATACGCAGTATTTT. Protein sequence: CASSLTGFSTDTQYF. The rearrangement joins TRBV12-3 or TRBV12-4 to TRBJ2-3, with a weak D call TRBD1 (6 bases). There are 15 residues in the CDR3. V lost 6 bases and J lost 0, with 13 bases in between.

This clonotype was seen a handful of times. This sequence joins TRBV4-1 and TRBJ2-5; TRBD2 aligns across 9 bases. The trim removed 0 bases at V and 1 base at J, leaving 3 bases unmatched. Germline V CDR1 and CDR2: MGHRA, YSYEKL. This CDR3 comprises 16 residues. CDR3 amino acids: CASSQDPAGGQETQYF. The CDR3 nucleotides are TGCGCCAGCAGCCAAGACCCAGCGGGGGGCCAAGAGACCCAGTACTTC.

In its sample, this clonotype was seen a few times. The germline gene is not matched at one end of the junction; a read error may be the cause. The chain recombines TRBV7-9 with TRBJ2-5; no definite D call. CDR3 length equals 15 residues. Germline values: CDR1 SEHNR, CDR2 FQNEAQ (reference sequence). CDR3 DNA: TGTGCCAGCGGCTTAGTGGGCCTAATGGCACAGACCCAGTACTTC. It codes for CASGLVGLMAQTQYF.

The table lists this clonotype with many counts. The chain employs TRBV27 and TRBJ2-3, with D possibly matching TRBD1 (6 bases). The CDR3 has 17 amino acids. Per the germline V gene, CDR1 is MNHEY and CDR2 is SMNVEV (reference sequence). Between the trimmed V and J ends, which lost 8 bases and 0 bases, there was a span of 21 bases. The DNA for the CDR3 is TGTGCCAGCCGTCCTGGTCCAGGGGACCCTAGCACAGATACGCAGTATTTT. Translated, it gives CASRPGPGDPSTDTQYF.

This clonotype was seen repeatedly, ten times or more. The CDR3, as DNA: TGTGCCAGCAGCTTAGATGGGGCCTTGAACACCGGGGAGCTGTTTTTT. This codes for CASSLDGALNTGELFF. The J gene is TRBJ2-2, the V gene TRBV11-2; D possibly corresponds to TRBD1 (5 bases). This CDR3 is 16 amino acids long. Germline CDR1 is SGHAT and CDR2 is FQNNGV. Deletions cut 0 bases from V and 1 base from J, with 9 bases between.

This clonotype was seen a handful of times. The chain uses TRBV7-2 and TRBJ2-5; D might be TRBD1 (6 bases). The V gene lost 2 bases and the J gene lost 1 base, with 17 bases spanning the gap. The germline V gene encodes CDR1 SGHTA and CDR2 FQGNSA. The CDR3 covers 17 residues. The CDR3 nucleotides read TGTGCCAGCAGCTTATTACCTACTGGACAGAGCCAAGAGACCCAGTACTTC. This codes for CASSLLPTGQSQETQYF.

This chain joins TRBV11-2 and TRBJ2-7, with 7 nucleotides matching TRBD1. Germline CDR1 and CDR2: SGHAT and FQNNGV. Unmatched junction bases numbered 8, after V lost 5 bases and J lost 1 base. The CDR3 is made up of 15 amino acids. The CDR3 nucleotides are TGTGCCAGCAGCGAATGGGGACAGATTTCCTACGAGCAGTACGTC. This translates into CASSEWGQISYEQYV.

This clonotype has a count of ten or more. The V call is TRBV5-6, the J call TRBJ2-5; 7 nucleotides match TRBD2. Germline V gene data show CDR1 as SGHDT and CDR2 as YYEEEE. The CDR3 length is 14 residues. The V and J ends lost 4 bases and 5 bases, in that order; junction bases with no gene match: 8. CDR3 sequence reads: CASSGRGRGETQYF. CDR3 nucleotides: TGTGCCAGCAGCGGGAGGGGTCGCGGGGAGACCCAGTACTTC.

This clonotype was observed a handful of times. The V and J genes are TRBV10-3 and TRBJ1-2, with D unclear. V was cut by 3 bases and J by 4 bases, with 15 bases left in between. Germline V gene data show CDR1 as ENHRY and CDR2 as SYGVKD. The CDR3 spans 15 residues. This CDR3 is CAISDPPGSRYGYTF. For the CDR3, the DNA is TGTGCCATCAGTGACCCCCCTGGCAGCCGCTATGGCTACACCTTC.

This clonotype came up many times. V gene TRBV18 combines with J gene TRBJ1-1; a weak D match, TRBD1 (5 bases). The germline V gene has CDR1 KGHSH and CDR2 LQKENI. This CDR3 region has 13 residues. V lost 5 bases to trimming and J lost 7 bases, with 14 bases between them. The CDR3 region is CASSYRPGLEAFF. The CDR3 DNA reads TGTGCCAGCTCATACAGGCCAGGGCTTGAAGCTTTCTTT.

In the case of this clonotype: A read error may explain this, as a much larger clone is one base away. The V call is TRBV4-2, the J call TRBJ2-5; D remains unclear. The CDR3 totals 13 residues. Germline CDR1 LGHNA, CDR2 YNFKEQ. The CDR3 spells CASIQETGETQYF. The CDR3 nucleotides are TGTGCCAGCATCCAAGAGACGGGAGAGACCCAGTACTTC.

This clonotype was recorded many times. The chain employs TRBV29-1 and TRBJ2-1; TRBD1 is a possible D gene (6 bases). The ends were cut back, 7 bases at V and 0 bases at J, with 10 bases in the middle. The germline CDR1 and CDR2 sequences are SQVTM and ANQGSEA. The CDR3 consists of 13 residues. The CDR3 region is CSAGTSSYNEQFF. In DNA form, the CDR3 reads TGCAGCGCCGGGACAAGCTCCTACAATGAGCAGTTCTTC.

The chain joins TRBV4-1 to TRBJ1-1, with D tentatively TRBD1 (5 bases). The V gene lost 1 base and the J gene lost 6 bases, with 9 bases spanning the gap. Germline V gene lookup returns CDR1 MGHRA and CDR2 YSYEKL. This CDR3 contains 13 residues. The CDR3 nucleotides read TGCGCCAGCAGCCAAGCGGGGGTCCCTGAAGCTTTCTTT. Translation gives CASSQAGVPEAFF.

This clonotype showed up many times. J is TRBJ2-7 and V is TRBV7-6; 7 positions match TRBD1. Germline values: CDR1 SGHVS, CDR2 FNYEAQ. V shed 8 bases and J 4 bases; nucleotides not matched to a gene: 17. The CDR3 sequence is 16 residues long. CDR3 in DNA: TGTGCCAGCGCCCTGGAGACAGGGCCTTACTCTTACGAGCAGTACTTC. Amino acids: CASALETGPYSYEQYF.

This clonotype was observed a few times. The CDR3 DNA sequence: TGTGCCAGCAGCTTTCCGGGACTAGCGGGGGAGACCAGCGGTGATACAGATACGCAGTATTTT. Protein: CASSFPGLAGETSGDTDTQYF. The V gene is TRBV7-2, the J gene TRBJ2-3, with TRBD2 identical over 14 bases. J gave up 3 bases and V 3 bases, and 17 bases lay outside the gene matches. Per germline, CDR1 SGHTA and CDR2 FQGNSA. This CDR3 is 21 amino acids long.

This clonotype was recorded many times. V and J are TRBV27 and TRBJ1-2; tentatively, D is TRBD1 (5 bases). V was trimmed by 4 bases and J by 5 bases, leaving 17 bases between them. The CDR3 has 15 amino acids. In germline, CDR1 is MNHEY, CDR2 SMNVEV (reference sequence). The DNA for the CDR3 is TGTGCCAGCAGTTCCCCCGGACGGGGCGGGTATGGCTACACCTTC. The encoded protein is CASSSPGRGGYGYTF.

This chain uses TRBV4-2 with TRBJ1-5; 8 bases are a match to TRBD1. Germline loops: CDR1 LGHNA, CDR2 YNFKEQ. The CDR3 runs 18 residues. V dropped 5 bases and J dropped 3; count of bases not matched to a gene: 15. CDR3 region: CASSEGGLTGAINQPQHF. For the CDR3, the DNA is TGTGCCAGCAGCGAAGGGGGTCTGACAGGGGCAATCAATCAGCCCCAGCATTTT.

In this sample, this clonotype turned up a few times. CDR3 region: CASSQVGGVGNEQYF. CDR3 coding DNA: TGCGCCAGCAGCCAAGTAGGAGGGGTCGGGAACGAGCAGTACTTC. The V and J genes are TRBV4-1 and TRBJ2-7; possibly TRBD2 for D (6 bases). Germline lookup yields CDR1 MGHRA and CDR2 YSYEKL. V was shortened by 1 base and J by 5 bases, with 15 bases between the two germline ends. This CDR3 contains 15 residues.

The CDR3 nucleotides read TGTGCCAGCAGACAGGGGGCTGGGGAGCTGTTTTTT. Amino acid sequence: CASRQGAGELFF. V gene TRBV28 combines with J gene TRBJ2-2; 9 nucleotides line up with TRBD1. Germline lookup yields CDR1 MDHEN and CDR2 SYDVKM. Unmatched junction bases numbered 1, after V lost 6 bases and J lost 8 bases. The CDR3 is 12 amino acids. Full variable domain (outside the CDR3, taken from reference TRBV28 and TRBJ2-2): DVKVTQSSRYLVKRTGEKVFLECVQDMDHENMFWYRQDPGLGLRLIYFSYDVKMKEKGDIPEGYSVSREKKERFSLILESASTNQTSMYLCASRQGAGELFFGEGSRLTVL.

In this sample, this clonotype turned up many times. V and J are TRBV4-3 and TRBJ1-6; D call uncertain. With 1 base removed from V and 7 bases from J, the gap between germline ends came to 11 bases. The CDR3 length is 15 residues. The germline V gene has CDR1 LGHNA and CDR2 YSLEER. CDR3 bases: TGCGCCAGCAGCCAAGGACGGGCAATGAATTCACCCCTCCACTTT. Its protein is CASSQGRAMNSPLHF.

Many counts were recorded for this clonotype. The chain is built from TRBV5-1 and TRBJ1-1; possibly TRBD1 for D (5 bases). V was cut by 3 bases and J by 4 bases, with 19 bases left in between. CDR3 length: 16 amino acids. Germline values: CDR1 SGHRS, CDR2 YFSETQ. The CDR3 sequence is CASSSTGRGGSTEAFF. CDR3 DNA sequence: TGCGCCAGCAGCTCCACGGGCCGGGGGGGAAGCACTGAAGCTTTCTTT.

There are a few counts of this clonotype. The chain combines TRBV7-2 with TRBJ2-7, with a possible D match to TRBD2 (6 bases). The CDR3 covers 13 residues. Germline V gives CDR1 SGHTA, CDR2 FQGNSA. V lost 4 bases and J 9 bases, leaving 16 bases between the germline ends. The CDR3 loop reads CASSSSGLKGQYF. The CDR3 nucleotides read TGTGCCAGCAGCTCGTCCGGACTAAAGGGGCAGTACTTC.

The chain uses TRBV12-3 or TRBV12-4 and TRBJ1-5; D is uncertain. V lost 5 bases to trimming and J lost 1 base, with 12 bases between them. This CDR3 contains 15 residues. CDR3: CASSPLSDSNQPQHF. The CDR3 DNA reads TGTGCCAGCAGTCCTTTATCGGACAGCAATCAGCCCCAGCATTTT.

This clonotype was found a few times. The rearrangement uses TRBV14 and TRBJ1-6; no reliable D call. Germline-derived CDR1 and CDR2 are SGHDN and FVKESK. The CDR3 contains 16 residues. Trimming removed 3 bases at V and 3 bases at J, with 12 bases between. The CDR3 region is CASSHPGGVYNSPLHF. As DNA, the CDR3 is TGTGCCAGCAGCCATCCTGGTGGGGTCTATAATTCACCCCTCCACTTT.

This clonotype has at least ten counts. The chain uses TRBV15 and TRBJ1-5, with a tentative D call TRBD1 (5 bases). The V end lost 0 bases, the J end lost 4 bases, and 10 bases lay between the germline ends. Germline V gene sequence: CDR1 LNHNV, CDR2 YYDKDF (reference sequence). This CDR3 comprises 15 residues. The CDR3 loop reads CATSRDWAGNQPQHF. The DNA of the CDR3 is TGTGCCACCAGCAGAGATTGGGCAGGGAATCAGCCCCAGCATTTT.